A selection of T cell receptor beta chains follows, all from one sample in a study of shared clonotypes between healthy human individuals. Method: immunoSEQ multiplex PCR; TCRdb's copy keeps in-frame clones and lacks some. This sample has more than 550,000 clones, with over 60% found just once. Sequencing was carried out using memory CD4+ T cells sorted from blood. These receptors all come from a woman aged 25 to 39 in good health. Both conserved end residues are trimmed from each CDR3. The D gene is left open where the match is weak.

d_gene,v_gene,CDR3aa
NA,TRBV28,ASSRSYEQY
NA,TRBV9,ASSFSPSGIETQY
NA,TRBV6-1,ASSDQGSLNTEAF
NA,TRBV28,ASTTQQGRDEKLF
NA,TRBV7-2,ASSPIASTGRRNIQY
TRBD2,TRBV27,ASKAGLHNEQF
NA,TRBV27,ASSPVVVGGTEAF
TRBD1,TRBV6-5,ASSYVDRGLKKLF
NA,TRBV7-3,ASSLGLYNEQF
TRBD1,TRBV18,ASSAGTVQDSPLH
NA,TRBV30,AWTPGTDTQY
NA,TRBV18,ASSSQGTNTEAF